These 10 T cell receptor beta chains share one sample of origin, sequenced in a study of early T cells in non-severe SARS-CoV-2 infection. TCRdb re-called the 5' RACE reads with MiXCR, one entry per CDR3 protein. The sample comprises 40,000 to 50,000 distinct CDR3 sequences, less than 15% of which are singletons, and more than 8.5% rests with the top ten. The material sequenced was whole blood. These receptors were collected from an adult who was a healthcare worker with PCR-confirmed SARS-CoV-2 infection or an uninfected control (not recorded which).

This clonotype was detected many times. This sequence joins TRBV5-8 and TRBJ1-1; possibly TRBD1 for D (5 bases). CDR3 length: 15 residues. V lost 0 bases, J lost 1 base, and 10 bases lay in between. The germline gives CDR1 SGHTS, CDR2 YDEGEE. CDR3 protein: CASSLVRQPNTEAFF. The CDR3 bases are TGTGCCAGCAGCTTGGTCCGACAGCCGAACACTGAAGCTTTCTTT.

This clonotype occurred many times. The rearrangement links TRBV5-1 to TRBJ2-1; 9 bases are a match to TRBD1. The germline gives CDR1 SGHRS, CDR2 YFSETQ. J gave up 5 bases and V 2 bases, and 5 bases lay outside the gene matches. CDR3 length: 15 amino acids. The CDR3 loop reads CASSFDRGSDNEQFF. In DNA, the CDR3 is TGCGCCAGCAGCTTCGACAGGGGGAGCGACAATGAGCAGTTCTTC. The full variable domain, in which reference TRBV5-1 and TRBJ2-1 provide the parts outside the CDR3, is KAGVTQTPRYLIKTRGQQVTLSCSPISGHRSVSWYQQTPGQGLQFLFEYFSETQRNKGNFPGRFSGRQFSNSRSEMNVSTLELGDSALYLCASSFDRGSDNEQFFGPGTRLTVL.

V gene TRBV28 combines with J gene TRBJ1-6; the D is unclear. V was clipped by 7 bases and J by 9 bases, with 10 bases between them. CDR3 length: 12 amino acids. CDR1 is MDHEN and CDR2 is SYDVKM in the germline V gene. The CDR3 protein is CASTLVGSPLHF. The CDR3 DNA reads as TGTGCCAGCACCCTGGTCGGTTCACCCCTCCACTTT.

This clonotype was seen a single time. The chain uses TRBV27 and TRBJ2-7; 8 bases map to TRBD2. The ends lost 7 bases at V and 5 bases at J; junction bases unmatched: 13. This CDR3 region has 15 residues. Per the germline V gene, CDR1 is MNHEY and CDR2 is SMNVEV (reference sequence). CDR3 sequence reads: CASNSLGREVDEQYF. CDR3 DNA: TGTGCCAGCAACTCCCTCGGGAGGGAGGTTGACGAGCAGTACTTC.

This clonotype has at least ten counts. The chain links TRBV30 to TRBJ1-2; no clear D. The germline V gene encodes CDR1 GTSNPN and CDR2 SVGIG (reference sequence). This CDR3 spans 12 amino acids. CDR3 sequence (DNA): TGTGCACAAACGGGATATAACTATGGCTACACCTTC. Amino acids: CAQTGYNYGYTF.

This clonotype occurred a few times. This sequence joins TRBV7-2 and TRBJ2-5; TRBD1 is a possible D gene (5 bases). The germline V and J ends were trimmed by 1 base and 3 bases, with 9 bases remaining between them. The V gene's germline CDR1 is SGHTA and CDR2 FQGNSA. The CDR3 totals 14 residues. CDR3 bases: TGTGCCAGCAGCTTAGATCGACAGAAAGAGACCCAGTACTTC. Its translation is CASSLDRQKETQYF.

V is TRBV20-1 and J is TRBJ2-5; D may match TRBD1 or TRBD2 (6 bases each). V dropped 3 bases and J dropped 7 bases, with 18 bases sitting between them. Per germline, CDR1 DFQATT and CDR2 SNEGSKA (reference sequence). The CDR3 has 14 residues. This CDR3 is CSASSSRGPGTQYF. CDR3 DNA: TGCAGTGCTAGTAGCTCTCGGGGGCCGGGGACCCAGTACTTC.

In its sample, this clonotype was seen a few times. V is TRBV28 and J is TRBJ2-3, with a tentative D call TRBD1 (5 bases). Per the germline V gene, CDR1 is MDHEN and CDR2 is SYDVKM. Deletions cut 5 bases from V and 7 bases from J, with 22 bases between. The CDR3 covers 16 residues. The CDR3 loop reads CASSPPPGAPGHTQYF. CDR3 DNA: TGTGCCAGCAGTCCCCCGCCTGGGGCGCCGGGTCATACGCAGTATTTT.

This clonotype came up many times. The V gene is TRBV9, the J gene TRBJ1-1, with D hard to call. The CDR3 runs 11 residues. Deletions cut 4 bases from V and 6 bases from J, with 7 bases between. Per the germline V gene, CDR1 is SGDLS and CDR2 is YYNGEE. CDR3 sequence: CASSPPPEAFF. The CDR3 DNA reads TGTGCCAGCAGCCCCCCCCCTGAAGCTTTCTTT.

This clonotype was observed a few times. As DNA, the CDR3 is TGTGCCAGCAGCCGATACGGGGGTAGCGGCTTTCAAGAGACCCAGTACTTC. It translates to CASSRYGGSGFQETQYF. V is TRBV3-1 and J is TRBJ2-5; weak D call: TRBD2 (6 bases). V lost 4 bases and J lost 2, with 20 bases in between. The CDR3 covers 17 residues. Germline V lookup: CDR1 LGHDT, CDR2 YNNKEL (reference sequence).